The rows below give T cell receptor beta chains drawn from one sample of a study of response to subunit inactivated influenza vaccine. MiXCR, applied by TCRdb to the RT-PCR reads, yields one record per CDR3 protein. The sample has about 170,000 distinct CDR3 sequences; over 9.5% are singletons. These data were likewise used in another study, on T cells expressing NK-cell markers.

This material consisted of CD8+ T cells sorted from PBMCs, taken 11 to 12 days after vaccination. These receptors were collected from a man aged 50 to 60 who received an inactivated influenza vaccine. The CDR3 runs from the conserved cysteine through the conserved F or W. A D gene is named only where the DNA matches it firmly. The listing skips clone size in some rows; elsewhere it reads once, few, many or a size class.

V	J	size	D	DNA	CDR3
TRBV5-1	TRBJ2-1	many	.	TGCGCCAGCAGCCTCACCAACAATGAGCAGTTCTTC	CASSLTNNEQFF
TRBV12-3/TRBV12-4	TRBJ2-5	.	.	TGTGCCAGCGGTAGAGGCGAGACCCAGTACTTC	CASGRGETQYF
TRBV10-3	TRBJ2-7	.	.	TGTGCCATCAGTGAGTTTCTAAACCCCTACGAGCAGTACTTC	CAISEFLNPYEQYF
TRBV12-3/TRBV12-4	TRBJ2-2	many	.	TGTGCCAGCAGTTTAGCGGGTAACGGGGAGCTGTTTTTT	CASSLAGNGELFF
TRBV9	TRBJ1-1	few	TRBD1	TGTGCCAGCAGCGCAAATAGGGACAGGGGGAACACTGAAGCTTTCTTT	CASSANRDRGNTEAFF
TRBV7-9	TRBJ2-1	few	.	TGTGCCAGCAGTTCCTCACTCGACAATGAGCAGTTCTTC	CASSSSLDNEQFF
TRBV11-1	TRBJ2-1	.	TRBD2	TGTGCCAGCAGCTTAGTTCTAGCGGCGACCCCTACCTACAATGAGCAGTTCTTC	CASSLVLAATPTYNEQFF
TRBV20-1	TRBJ2-7	.	TRBD2	TGCAGTGCTAGAGTAGGGGCAGGGCGGGGGGAGCAGTACTTC	CSARVGAGRGEQYF
TRBV15	TRBJ2-4	.	.	TGTGCCACCAGCAGAGTCAGGGGGGACATTCAGTACTTC	CATSRVRGDIQYF
TRBV27	TRBJ2-7	.	.	TGTGCCAGCAGTTTTGGGGGGGCGCGCTACGAGCAGTACTTC	CASSFGGARYEQYF
TRBV2	TRBJ2-7	few	.	TGTGCCAGCAGTGAGGCAGGGGCGAAGTACGAGCAGTACTTC	CASSEAGAKYEQYF
TRBV4-3	TRBJ1-1	many	.	TGCGCCAGCAGATTAAGTCGGGAGCCCGACAGGGAAGCTTTCTTT	CASRLSREPDREAFF
TRBV11-3	TRBJ2-1	.	.	TGTGCCAGCAGCTTAGGCATATCCCATGAGCAGTTCTTC	CASSLGISHEQFF
TRBV6-1	TRBJ2-1	few	.	TGTGCCAGCAGTGATGGGCGGGACCTCTACAATGAGCAGTTCTTC	CASSDGRDLYNEQFF